The 24 T cell receptor beta chains in this list originate from one sample, sequenced in a study of T cells in Graves' hyperthyroidism and ophthalmopathy. Amplification yielded TCR beta CDR3 regions, with RNA transcripts as the source. The TCR CDR3 was amplified in a first-round RT-PCR using the HTBI primer set. Each CDR3 protein is one row after TCRdb ran MiXCR on the multiplex PCR reads. This sample yields about 520,000 distinct CDR3 sequences, of which around a quarter are seen a single time; 11% belongs to the top ten. Specimen: blood. These receptor sequences come from a woman aged 30 to 39 with Graves' ophthalmopathy.

This clonotype has a count of ten or more. This chain uses TRBV11-2 with TRBJ2-2; 7 nucleotides line up with TRBD2. Trimming took 4 bases from V and 0 from J; bases not matched to a gene: 5. CDR1 SGHAT and CDR2 FQNNGV come from the germline V gene. The CDR3 runs to 16 residues. The CDR3 region is CASSSRGTPNTGELFF. Written as DNA, the CDR3 is TGTGCCAGCAGCTCGCGGGGGACCCCGAACACCGGGGAGCTGTTTTTT.

This clonotype has at least ten counts. The V gene is TRBV12-3 or TRBV12-4, the J gene TRBJ1-2; no clear D gene. CDR3 length equals 11 residues. V was trimmed by 6 bases and J by 7 bases, leaving 9 bases between them. The CDR3 DNA is TGTGCCAGCAGGTTCGAGGGTGGCTACACCTTC. It translates to CASRFEGGYTF.

This clonotype was counted only a few times. The rearrangement joins TRBV12-3 or TRBV12-4 to TRBJ1-2; possible D gene TRBD1, 5 bases. V gave up 5 bases and J gave up 3 bases, with 13 bases separating them. The CDR3 sequence is 14 residues long. CDR3: CASSPGSRDYGYTF. The CDR3 coding sequence is TGTGCCAGCAGTCCAGGGAGTCGGGACTATGGCTACACCTTC.

This clonotype was counted a few times. This chain links TRBV6-1 with TRBJ1-6; D unresolved. The CDR3 runs to 16 residues. V was clipped by 8 bases and J by 0 bases, with 14 bases between them. The germline gives CDR1 MNHNS, CDR2 SASEGT. The DNA for the CDR3 is TGTGCCAGCCGTCCCGGTCAGAGCTCCTATAATTCACCCCTCCACTTT. It codes for CASRPGQSSYNSPLHF.

This clonotype was counted between two and nine times. V gene TRBV11-2 combines with J gene TRBJ2-1; the D is unclear. V gave up 9 bases and J gave up 3 bases, with 12 bases separating them. The CDR3 sequence is 13 residues long. The V gene's germline CDR1 is SGHAT and CDR2 FQNNGV. The CDR3 region has the DNA TGTGCCAGTGGCGGTACAAACTACAATGAGCAGTTCTTC. This codes for CASGGTNYNEQFF.

This clonotype was observed many times. The chain carries TRBV15 and TRBJ1-2, with D possibly being TRBD1 (5 bases). Germline V gene lookup returns CDR1 LNHNV and CDR2 YYDKDF (reference sequence). Trimming stripped 3 bases from V and 4 bases from J, with 9 bases between. The CDR3 contains 13 residues. DNA of the CDR3: TGTGCCACCAGCAGCGGGGCTGGCTATGGCTACACCTTC. Translated: CATSSGAGYGYTF.

This clonotype was seen a handful of times. The CDR3 does not end in the conserved phenylalanine or tryptophan, so this is likely a read error. The rearrangement uses TRBV27 and TRBJ2-7, with D possibly matching TRBD1 (5 bases). Germline V gene lookup returns CDR1 MNHEY and CDR2 SMNVEV (reference sequence). Trimming pared 8 bases from V and 3 bases from J, leaving 14 bases between. The CDR3 loop spans 13 amino acids. The CDR3 DNA follows: TGTGCCAGCGGGTACGACAGAGGCTACGAGCAGTACTTA. Translated, it gives CASGYDRGYEQYL.

The V call is TRBV2, the J call TRBJ2-5; perhaps TRBD2 as D (6 bases). CDR1 and CDR2 (germline): SNHLY, FYNNEI. Trimming removed 2 bases at V and 10 bases at J, with 8 bases between. The CDR3 runs to 11 residues. The CDR3 region has the DNA TGTGCCAGCAGTGAATTGGGGGGCCAGTACTTC. Its protein is CASSELGGQYF.

This clonotype was picked up many times. J is TRBJ1-1 and V is TRBV29-1, with D maybe TRBD1 (6 bases). Germline assignment: CDR1 SQVTM and CDR2 ANQGSEA. With 6 bases removed from V and 2 bases from J, the gap between germline ends came to 13 bases. CDR3 length equals 13 residues. The CDR3 is CSVPDSYNTEAFF. CDR3 sequence (DNA): TGCAGCGTGCCGGACAGTTATAACACTGAAGCTTTCTTT.

At least ten counts were recorded for this clonotype. This rearrangement joins TRBV6-1 to TRBJ1-5, with TRBD1 as a possible D gene (6 bases). Germline lookup yields CDR1 MNHNS and CDR2 SASEGT. V was clipped by 5 bases and J by 3 bases, with 17 bases between them. This CDR3 has 16 residues. Here the CDR3 DNA reads TGTGCCAGCAGTAGCCTCAGGGGCTTTACCAATCAGCCCCAGCATTTT. Amino acids: CASSSLRGFTNQPQHF.

The chain is built from TRBV6-5 and TRBJ2-7; possible D gene TRBD1, 6 bases. The CDR3 covers 15 residues. V was trimmed by 0 bases and J by 2 bases, leaving 11 bases between them. The germline V gene encodes CDR1 MNHEY and CDR2 SVGAGI. The DNA for the CDR3 is TGTGCCAGCAGTTACTCGGGACACCTCACCTACGAGCAGTACTTC. It specifies CASSYSGHLTYEQYF.

This clonotype was seen ten or more times. V gene TRBV9 combines with J gene TRBJ1-2; the D is unclear. Germline-derived CDR1 and CDR2 are SGDLS and YYNGEE. Trimming removed 0 bases at V and 4 bases at J, with 7 bases between. The CDR3 extends over 13 amino acids. The CDR3 coding sequence is TGTGCCAGCAGCGTAGAATTAGGCTATGGCTACACCTTC. Residues: CASSVELGYGYTF.

As concerns this clonotype: The conserved phenylalanine or tryptophan normally closing the CDR3 is absent here, so this likely arose from a read error. The rearrangement joins TRBV6-5 to TRBJ2-5; D assignment may be TRBD1 or TRBD2 (5 bases each). V lost 4 bases and J lost 5, with 17 bases in between. Germline CDR1 is MNHEY and CDR2 is SVGAGI. CDR3 length: 15 amino acids. Written as DNA, the CDR3 is TGTGCCAGCAGTTCGGAATCGGGGCGCTGGGAGACCCAGTACCTC. As protein: CASSSESGRWETQYL.

This clonotype came up many times. CDR3 DNA: TGCGCCAGCAGCCCGAGGGGGGGCTCTAATGAAAAACTGTTTTTT. As protein: CASSPRGGSNEKLFF. V and J are TRBV5-1 and TRBJ1-4; maybe TRBD1 (6 bases). V was trimmed by 4 bases and J by 3 bases, leaving 13 bases between them. Germline CDR1 is SGHRS and CDR2 is YFSETQ. The CDR3 runs to 15 residues.

This clonotype has at least ten counts. The chain is built from TRBV28 and TRBJ1-1; no firm D call. CDR1 is MDHEN and CDR2 is SYDVKM in the germline V gene. The CDR3 spans 14 residues. V was clipped by 0 bases and J by 1 base, with 6 bases between them. The CDR3 is CASSLWQANTEAFF. CDR3 nucleotides: TGTGCCAGCAGTTTATGGCAGGCGAACACTGAAGCTTTCTTT.

This clonotype has a count of ten or more. This chain connects TRBV19 to TRBJ1-1; D is unresolved. The CDR3 is made up of 13 amino acids. CDR1 and CDR2 (germline): LNHDA, SQIVND (reference sequence). V gave up 1 base and J gave up 4 bases, with 7 bases separating them. The CDR3 loop reads CASSIARATEAFF. The CDR3 DNA follows: TGTGCCAGTAGTATAGCCCGGGCCACTGAAGCTTTCTTT.

At least ten counts were recorded for this clonotype. The V gene is TRBV7-9, the J gene TRBJ1-1; no definite D call. CDR1 and CDR2 from the germline V gene are SEHNR and FQNEAQ (reference sequence). This CDR3 spans 14 amino acids. The ends were cut back, 1 base at V and 4 bases at J, with 10 bases in the middle. The CDR3 nucleotides read TGTGCCAGCAGCTTAGATCTTCGGGGCACTGAAGCTTTCTTT. Translated: CASSLDLRGTEAFF.

A few counts support this clonotype. The chain recombines TRBV25-1 with TRBJ1-2; D possibly corresponds to TRBD1 (6 bases). Germline V gene data show CDR1 as MGHDK and CDR2 as SYGVNS. The CDR3 has 14 residues. Trimming cost V 4 bases and J 2 bases, with 11 bases left between them. This CDR3 reads CASSANRVNYGYTF. The CDR3 DNA reads as TGTGCCAGCAGTGCGAACAGGGTAAACTATGGCTACACCTTC.

This chain links TRBV10-3 with TRBJ1-1; TRBD1 aligns across 9 bases. Looked up from germline, CDR1 is ENHRY and CDR2 is SYGVKD. CDR3 size: 15 residues. V lost 4 bases and J lost 2; bases outside the gene matches: 5. The CDR3 DNA is TGTGCCATCAGTGGGGGACAGGGCCCTAACACTGAAGCTTTCTTT. This translates into CAISGGQGPNTEAFF.

The V call is TRBV15, the J call TRBJ2-7; either TRBD1 or TRBD2 may supply D (5 bases each). The germline V gene has CDR1 LNHNV and CDR2 YYDKDF (reference sequence). The V end was cut by 3 bases, the J end by 7 bases, with 22 bases between. The CDR3 loop spans 16 amino acids. CDR3 nucleotide sequence: TGTGCCACCAGCAGGAGGGGCGAGGACTTTACGGTGGAGCAGTACTTC. Its protein product is CATSRRGEDFTVEQYF.

This clonotype was observed many times. V and J are TRBV6-1 and TRBJ1-6; tentatively, D is TRBD1 (6 bases). Trimming took 8 bases from V and 6 from J, leaving 14 bases between them. The CDR3 spans 14 residues. Germline V gene sequence: CDR1 MNHNS, CDR2 SASEGT. The CDR3 DNA follows: TGTGCCAGCGGTAGAAAGGGGGGTAATTCACCCCTCCACTTT. It codes for CASGRKGGNSPLHF.

This clonotype was recorded at least ten times. The J gene is TRBJ1-2, the V gene TRBV4-1; D is uncertain. V gave up 2 bases and J gave up 4 bases, with 17 bases separating them. Germline V lookup: CDR1 MGHRA, CDR2 YSYEKL. The CDR3 runs 16 residues. In DNA, the CDR3 is TGCGCCAGCAGCCAAATTGGCAGCCAGCTTCTCTATGGCTACACCTTC. This codes for CASSQIGSQLLYGYTF.

Notes on this clonotype: The junction differs from germline at one of its ends, possibly a read error. This chain connects TRBV12-3 or TRBV12-4 to TRBJ2-5, with D possibly being TRBD2 (5 bases). This CDR3 has 13 residues. The CDR3, as DNA: TGTGCCAGCAGTTTCGGGGTCCAAGAGACCAAGTACTTC. Amino acid sequence: CASSFGVQETKYF.

This clonotype was counted at least ten times. V usage is TRBV5-1 and J usage is TRBJ2-5, with D possibly matching TRBD1 (6 bases). CDR3 length equals 17 residues. Germline lookup yields CDR1 SGHRS and CDR2 YFSETQ. Trimming took 2 bases from V and 5 from J, leaving 22 bases between them. CDR3 in amino acids: CASSLTTGSPPRETQYF. CDR3 sequence (DNA): TGCGCCAGCAGCTTAACCACAGGGAGTCCGCCTAGGGAGACCCAGTACTTC.